Presented here are 13 T cell receptor beta chains from one specimen sequenced in a study of T-cell reconstitution after alpha-beta-depleted transplantation in children. It was with unique molecular identifiers that the TCRbeta library was prepared. TCRdb reprocessed the PCR reads via MiXCR and lists one record per CDR3 protein. The sample holds some 240,000 distinct CDR3 sequences; about 11% are singletons and the top ten take over 2.5%. Sequenced here: PBMCs from the stem cell graft donor, sampled from the stem cell graft. These receptors came from a human donor who donated a stem cell graft to a child with acute lymphoblastic leukemia.

This clonotype was observed many times. This chain joins TRBV20-1 and TRBJ2-1; TRBD1 matches at 11 bases. V dropped 2 bases and J dropped 4; count of bases not matched to a gene: 4. This CDR3 contains 15 residues. Germline CDR1 DFQATT, CDR2 SNEGSKA (reference sequence). The CDR3 protein is CSARPGQGEYNEQFF. CDR3 DNA: TGCAGTGCTAGACCGGGACAGGGGGAATACAATGAGCAGTTCTTC.

This clonotype was seen repeatedly, ten times or more. This rearrangement joins TRBV7-2 to TRBJ1-1; TRBD1 might be the D (5 bases). The germline V and J ends were trimmed by 2 bases and 1 base, with 11 bases remaining between them. The germline V gene encodes CDR1 SGHTA and CDR2 FQGNSA. There are 15 residues in the CDR3. The CDR3 DNA reads TGTGCCAGCAGCTTACAAGGACATGAGAACACTGAAGCTTTCTTT. It translates to CASSLQGHENTEAFF.

Ten or more counts support this clonotype. V usage is TRBV14 and J usage is TRBJ2-7, with 8 bases matching TRBD1. CDR1 and CDR2 from the germline V gene are SGHDN and FVKESK. This CDR3 contains 15 residues. V lost 1 base and J lost 6; bases outside the gene matches: 8. CDR3 residues: CASSQGGRGRGEQYF. CDR3 nucleotides: TGTGCCAGCAGCCAAGGGGGCAGGGGGCGCGGCGAGCAGTACTTC. Full variable domain (missing parts from reference TRBV14 and TRBJ2-7): EAGVTQFPSHSVIEKGQTVTLRCDPISGHDNLYWYRRVMGKEIKFLLHFVKESKQDESGMPNNRFLAERTGGTYSTLKVQPAELEDSGVYFCASSQGGRGRGEQYFGPGTRLTVT.

This clonotype was found many times. The gene calls are TRBV7-9 and TRBJ1-5, with a tentative D call TRBD1 (5 bases). Trimming pared 3 bases from V and 2 bases from J, leaving 11 bases between. The CDR3 totals 15 residues. Germline V gene data show CDR1 as SEHNR and CDR2 as FQNEAQ (reference sequence). CDR3: CASSLGDAGNQPQHF. For the CDR3, the DNA is TGTGCCAGCAGCTTGGGGGATGCGGGCAATCAGCCCCAGCATTTT.

This clonotype was seen at least ten times. V usage is TRBV12-3 or TRBV12-4 and J usage is TRBJ2-1; 8 bases map to TRBD1. The CDR3 runs to 13 residues. The junction had 3 bases not matched to a gene; V was cut back by 5 bases and J by 6 bases. CDR3 DNA: TGTGCCAGCAGTACTACAGGGGGCAATGAGCAGTTCTTC. This translates into CASSTTGGNEQFF.

This clonotype has a count of ten or more. The chain carries TRBV18 and TRBJ2-7, with D perhaps being TRBD1 or TRBD2 (6 bases each). Germline V gives CDR1 KGHSH, CDR2 LQKENI. The CDR3 is 14 residues long. V was trimmed by 3 bases and J by 2 bases, leaving 11 bases between them. The CDR3 sequence: CASSPKGGTYEQYF. CDR3 nucleotides: TGTGCCAGCTCACCTAAGGGGGGTACCTACGAGCAGTACTTC.

This clonotype was observed at least ten times. J is TRBJ2-7 and V is TRBV7-2, with D perhaps TRBD1 or TRBD2 (6 bases each). CDR3 length equals 15 residues. Germline CDR1 SGHTA, CDR2 FQGNSA. Trimming stripped 6 bases from V and 2 bases from J, with 17 bases between. The CDR3 sequence is CASRGATGAPYEQYF. For the CDR3, the DNA is TGTGCCAGCAGAGGGGCTACGGGGGCCCCCTACGAGCAGTACTTC.

The chain links TRBV4-3 to TRBJ2-1; D call uncertain. Germline V gene sequence: CDR1 LGHNA, CDR2 YSLEER. The CDR3 consists of 13 residues. V gave up 3 bases and J gave up 8 bases, with 11 bases separating them. The CDR3 region has the DNA TGCGCCAGCAGCCATCGGCTCTGCGATGAGCAGTTCTTC. Translating gives CASSHRLCDEQFF.

This clonotype was counted at least ten times. The V call is TRBV5-1, the J call TRBJ2-2, with D perhaps TRBD1 (7 bases). This CDR3 is built from 15 residues. V was pared by 1 base and J by 5 bases, with 12 bases between. CDR1 and CDR2 (germline): SGHRS, YFSETQ. CDR3 coding DNA: TGCGCCAGCAGCTTGTACAGGGGAGGAACCGGGGAGCTGTTTTTT. It is translated as CASSLYRGGTGELFF.

This clonotype appeared many times. V usage is TRBV5-1 and J usage is TRBJ2-2; possibly TRBD1 for D (6 bases). Germline loops: CDR1 SGHRS, CDR2 YFSETQ. The CDR3 totals 16 residues. V lost 5 bases to trimming and J lost 0 bases, with 14 bases between them. In DNA form, the CDR3 reads TGCGCCAGCAGAACTGGGGGCTTCGCGAACACCGGGGAGCTGTTTTTT. Translating it yields CASRTGGFANTGELFF. The full variable domain, its missing parts supplied by reference TRBV5-1 and TRBJ2-2, is KAGVTQTPRYLIKTRGQQVTLSCSPISGHRSVSWYQQTPGQGLQFLFEYFSETQRNKGNFPGRFSGRQFSNSRSEMNVSTLELGDSALYLCASRTGGFANTGELFFGEGSRLTVL.

This clonotype showed up many times. The chain uses TRBV12-3 or TRBV12-4 and TRBJ2-2; maybe TRBD2 (6 bases). V lost 3 bases and J lost 5, with 13 bases in between. CDR3 length: 15 residues. The CDR3 region has the DNA TGTGCCAGCAGTTTTGGGGGGAGAGGGACCGGGGAGCTGTTTTTT. The encoded protein is CASSFGGRGTGELFF.

Ten or more counts support this clonotype. This chain uses TRBV5-1 with TRBJ1-1, with TRBD1 identical over 7 bases. This CDR3 spans 14 amino acids. With V trimmed by 3 bases and J by 0 bases, 2 bases remained unmatched. Germline CDR1 and CDR2: SGHRS and YFSETQ. CDR3: CASSWDRLNTEAFF. CDR3 DNA sequence: TGCGCCAGCAGCTGGGACAGATTGAACACTGAAGCTTTCTTT.

The sample holds many counts of this clonotype. The chain carries TRBV20-1 and TRBJ2-1; TRBD2 matches at 13 bases. Per the germline V gene, CDR1 is DFQATT and CDR2 is SNEGSKA (reference sequence). The ends lost 6 bases at V and 1 base at J; junction bases unmatched: 3. The CDR3 is made up of 15 amino acids. The CDR3 protein is CSARTSGGSYNEQFF. For the CDR3, the DNA is TGCAGTGCAAGGACTAGCGGGGGTTCCTACAATGAGCAGTTCTTC.